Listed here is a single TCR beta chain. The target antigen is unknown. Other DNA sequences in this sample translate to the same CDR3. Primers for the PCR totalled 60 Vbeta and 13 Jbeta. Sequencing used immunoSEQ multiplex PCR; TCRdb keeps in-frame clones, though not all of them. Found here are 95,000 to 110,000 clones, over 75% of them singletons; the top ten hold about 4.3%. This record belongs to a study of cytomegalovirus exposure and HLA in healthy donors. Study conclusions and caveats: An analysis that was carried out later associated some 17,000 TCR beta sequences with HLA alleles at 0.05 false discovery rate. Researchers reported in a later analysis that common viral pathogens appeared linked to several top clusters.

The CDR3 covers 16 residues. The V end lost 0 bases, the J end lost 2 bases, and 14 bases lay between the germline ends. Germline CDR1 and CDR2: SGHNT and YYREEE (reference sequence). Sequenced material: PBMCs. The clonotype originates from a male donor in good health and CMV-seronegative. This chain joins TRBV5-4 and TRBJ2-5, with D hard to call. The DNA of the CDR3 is TGTGCCAGCAGCTTGGTACGACTGGCGCAGCAAGAGACCCAGTACTTC. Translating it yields CASSLVRLAQQETQYF.